The clone carrying this TCR beta chain turned up a few times. This sample is part of a study of CD8 T cells in Susac syndrome. Germline assignment: CDR1 DFQATT and CDR2 SNEGSKA (reference sequence). The ends lost 4 bases at V and 10 bases at J; junction bases unmatched: 5. This CDR3 spans 13 amino acids. Random-hexamer reverse transcription was applied to about 0.45 to 1 ug RNA. Using its own MiXCR run on the immunoSEQ multiplex PCR reads, TCRdb lists one record per CDR3 protein. This table has a few hundred thousand distinct CDR3 sequences, around 95% appearing once. The clonotype comes from a human donor with multiple sclerosis. Sequencing was carried out using CD4+ T cells from PBMCs. V gene TRBV20-1 combines with J gene TRBJ2-1, with 12 positions matching TRBD2. The CDR3 coding sequence is TGCAGTGCTACTAGCGGGAGGGCTAACGAGCAGTTCTTC. Protein sequence: CSATSGRANEQFF.